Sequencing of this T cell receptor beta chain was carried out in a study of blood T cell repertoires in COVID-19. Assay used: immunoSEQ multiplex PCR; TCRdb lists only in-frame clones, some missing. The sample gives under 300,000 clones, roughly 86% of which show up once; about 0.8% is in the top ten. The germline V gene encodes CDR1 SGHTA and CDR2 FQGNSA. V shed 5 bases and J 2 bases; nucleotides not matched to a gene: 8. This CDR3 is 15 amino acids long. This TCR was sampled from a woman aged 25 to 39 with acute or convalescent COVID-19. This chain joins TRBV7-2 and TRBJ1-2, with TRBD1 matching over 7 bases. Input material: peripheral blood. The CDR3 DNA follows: TGTGCCAGCAGCCCCCACGTGGGACAGAACTATGGCTACACCTTC. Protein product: CASSPHVGQNYGYTF.